Shown below are 16 T cell receptor beta chains from a single sample sequenced in a study of CD8 T cells in Susac syndrome. A quantity of roughly 0.5 to 1 ug RNA underwent reverse transcription using random hexamers. TCRdb passed the immunoSEQ multiplex PCR reads through MiXCR, listing each CDR3 protein once. The sample lists under 150,000 distinct CDR3 sequences, more than 75% occurring once. The specimen was CD8+ T cells from PBMCs. The receptor set was obtained from a human donor with multiple sclerosis.

The chain uses TRBV14 and TRBJ2-1; possibly TRBD2 for D (6 bases). Trimming removed 2 bases at V and 8 bases at J, with 13 bases between. CDR1 and CDR2 from the germline V gene are SGHDN and FVKESK. There are 14 residues in the CDR3. The CDR3 DNA is TGTGCCAGCAGCCAAATGGGGGGTCTCGATGAGCAGTTCTTC. It encodes CASSQMGGLDEQFF.

The chain joins TRBV28 to TRBJ1-1; D gene unclear. CDR1 is MDHEN, CDR2 SYDVKM, per germline. V was pared by 2 bases and J by 0 bases, with 16 bases between. There are 17 residues in the CDR3. Written as DNA, the CDR3 is TGTGCCAGCAGTTTACCCCTCGTAAACAGAATGAACACTGAAGCTTTCTTT. This translates into CASSLPLVNRMNTEAFF.

V is TRBV7-9 and J is TRBJ2-2; TRBD1 might be the D (6 bases). The CDR3 has 15 amino acids. The germline V gene has CDR1 SEHNR and CDR2 FQNEAQ (reference sequence). V lost 5 bases and J 7 bases, leaving 17 bases between the germline ends. The DNA for the CDR3 is TGTGCCAGCAGCATAGTTGACAGGAACGGCGGGGAGCTGTTTTTT. This encodes CASSIVDRNGGELFF.

V and J are TRBV11-2 and TRBJ2-5; D may match TRBD1 or TRBD2 (5 bases each). Germline-derived CDR1 and CDR2 are SGHAT and FQNNGV. The CDR3 length is 14 residues. Deletions cut 6 bases from V and 3 bases from J, with 14 bases between. CDR3 sequence reads: CASRLYQGEETQYF. The CDR3 bases are TGTGCCAGCAGGTTATACCAGGGAGAAGAGACCCAGTACTTC.

This sequence joins TRBV20-1 and TRBJ2-4; D remains ambiguous. The CDR3 is 13 amino acids. With 1 base removed from V and 7 bases from J, the gap between germline ends came to 11 bases. Germline CDR1 reads DFQATT; CDR2 reads SNEGSKA (reference sequence). The chain's CDR3 is CSARAPLGNIQYF. In nucleotides, the CDR3 is TGCAGTGCTAGAGCTCCTCTCGGGAACATTCAGTACTTC.

The V call is TRBV5-4, the J call TRBJ2-7, with a tentative D call TRBD2 (5 bases). The germline V gene has CDR1 SGHNT and CDR2 YYREEE (reference sequence). The V end lost 3 bases, the J end lost 2 bases, and 15 bases lay between the germline ends. The CDR3 runs 15 residues. The CDR3 nucleotides read TGTGCCAGCAGCTCCCGGGATCTGAACCCCTACGAGCAGTACTTC. Translated, it gives CASSSRDLNPYEQYF.

CDR3 sequence: CASSLGRQNTEAFF. The CDR3 DNA is TGTGCCAGCAGCTTAGGACGGCAGAACACTGAAGCTTTCTTT. This sequence joins TRBV28 and TRBJ1-1; D call uncertain. With 6 bases removed from V and 1 base from J, the gap between germline ends came to 12 bases. This CDR3 comprises 14 residues. Germline-derived CDR1 and CDR2 are MDHEN and SYDVKM.

For the CDR3, the DNA is TGTGCCAGTGGGGGCATGGAGAGTCCACCAGATACGCAGTATTTT. Protein sequence: CASGGMESPPDTQYF. The V gene is TRBV6-5, the J gene TRBJ2-3, with D perhaps TRBD1 (6 bases). CDR1 is MNHEY, CDR2 SVGAGI, per germline. CDR3 length: 15 amino acids. The V end lost 9 bases, the J end lost 4 bases, and 20 bases lay between the germline ends.

The chain is built from TRBV28 and TRBJ2-3; TRBD2 matches 9 bases. V was pared by 2 bases and J by 6 bases, with 6 bases of the junction left unmatched. The CDR3 runs to 15 residues. CDR1 and CDR2 from the germline V gene are MDHEN and SYDVKM. This CDR3 reads CASSLAGGPGDTQYF. The CDR3 DNA sequence: TGTGCCAGCAGTTTAGCGGGAGGGCCGGGGGATACGCAGTATTTT.

The CDR3 DNA reads as TGTGCCAGCAGCTCGCGGCCAAGCTCTGGAAACACCATATATTTT. It encodes CASSSRPSSGNTIYF. The chain has TRBV7-9 and TRBJ1-3, with D hard to call. The ends were cut back, 4 bases at V and 0 bases at J, with 10 bases in the middle. Per the germline V gene, CDR1 is SEHNR and CDR2 is FQNEAQ (reference sequence). The CDR3 is 15 amino acids. The full variable domain, with the rest looked up from reference TRBV7-9 and TRBJ1-3, is DTGVSQNPRHKITKRGQNVTFRCDPISEHNRLYWYRQTLGQGPEFLTYFQNEAQLEKSRLLSDRFSAERPKGSFSTLEIQRTEQGDSAMYLCASSSRPSSGNTIYFGEGSWLTVV.

The V gene is TRBV4-1, the J gene TRBJ1-5; no clear D. The CDR3 has 15 amino acids. V dropped 1 base and J dropped 0 bases, with 7 bases sitting between them. Germline V gives CDR1 MGHRA, CDR2 YSYEKL. The CDR3 loop is CASSQVAGSNQPQHF. The CDR3 nucleotides are TGCGCCAGCAGCCAAGTGGCTGGTAGCAATCAGCCCCAGCATTTT.

The J gene is TRBJ2-7, the V gene TRBV15, with D maybe TRBD2 (6 bases). CDR3 length: 15 residues. V was clipped by 3 bases and J by 6 bases, with 18 bases between them. Germline assignment: CDR1 LNHNV and CDR2 YYDKDF (reference sequence). CDR3 region: CATSSFGEAPREQYF. The CDR3 DNA is TGTGCCACCAGCAGCTTTGGGGAGGCCCCCCGCGAGCAGTACTTC.

The rearrangement links TRBV6-5 to TRBJ1-2, with 10 bases fitting TRBD1. After removal of 4 bases from V and 3 bases from J, the junction contained 5 bases not matched to a gene. Germline values: CDR1 MNHEY, CDR2 SVGAGI. This CDR3 comprises 15 residues. The DNA of the CDR3 is TGTGCCAGCAGTTGGGGACAGGGGTCTGACTATGGCTACACCTTC. This translates into CASSWGQGSDYGYTF.

V and J are TRBV13 and TRBJ2-1, with D perhaps TRBD2 (6 bases). The germline CDR1 and CDR2 sequences are PRHDT and FYEKMQ (reference sequence). The CDR3 totals 14 residues. Trimming removed 3 bases at V and 7 bases at J, with 13 bases between. The CDR3 protein is CASSFLAPGNEQFF. CDR3 DNA: TGTGCCAGCAGCTTCCTAGCGCCGGGGAATGAGCAGTTCTTC.

This clonotype occurred a few times. The V gene is TRBV24-1, the J gene TRBJ2-1; TRBD1 is a possible D gene (6 bases). In germline, CDR1 is KGHDR, CDR2 SFDVKD. The CDR3 contains 15 residues. Trimming stripped 1 base from V and 4 bases from J, with 10 bases between. The CDR3: CATSDFSGQYNEQFF. CDR3 in DNA: TGTGCCACCAGTGATTTTTCCGGACAGTACAATGAGCAGTTCTTC.

The V call is TRBV6-5, the J call TRBJ1-1; D is perhaps TRBD1 (5 bases). This CDR3 region has 14 residues. V was clipped by 5 bases and J by 1 base, with 11 bases between them. Germline V gene sequence: CDR1 MNHEY, CDR2 SVGAGI. The CDR3, as DNA: TGTGCCAGCAGTCTCTCGGGGGAGAACACTGAAGCTTTCTTT. Its protein product is CASSLSGENTEAFF.